The 32 T cell receptor beta chains reported below all come from one sample, sequenced in a study of T cells in Graves' hyperthyroidism and ophthalmopathy. Researchers amplified the TCR beta CDR3 regions from RNA transcripts. The primer set for the first-round RT-PCR of the TCR CDR3 was HTBI. Using its own MiXCR run on the multiplex PCR reads, TCRdb lists one record per CDR3 protein. Of a few hundred thousand distinct CDR3 sequences in the sample, approximately 44% were seen once. The sequencing sample was made of peripheral blood or thyroid tissue (not recorded which). The receptors come from a young woman with Graves' hyperthyroidism.

The J gene is TRBJ1-3, the V gene TRBV7-9, with 10 bases that match TRBD1. Germline CDR1 is SEHNR and CDR2 is FQNEAQ (reference sequence). The CDR3 is 15 residues long. Germline trimming cut 4 bases from V and 6 bases from J; bases unmatched to any gene: 6. CDR3 sequence reads: CASSSGTGVENTIYF. DNA for the CDR3: TGTGCCAGCAGCTCCGGGACAGGGGTTGAAAACACCATATATTTT.

This clonotype was detected only a few times. The chain uses TRBV12-5 and TRBJ2-3; D is uncertain. This CDR3 is built from 13 residues. The germline V gene has CDR1 LGHNT and CDR2 FRNRAP. Trimming took 1 base from V and 6 from J, leaving 8 bases between them. CDR3 in DNA: TGTGCTAGTGGTTTGGGGGCCCCCGATACGCAGTATTTT. Amino acid sequence: CASGLGAPDTQYF. Together with reference TRBV12-5 and TRBJ2-3, the CDR3 gives the full variable domain: DARVTQTPRHKVTEMGQEVTMRCQPILGHNTVFWYRQTMMQGLELLAYFRNRAPLDDSGMPKDRFSAEMPDATLATLKIQPSEPRDSAVYFCASGLGAPDTQYFGPGTRLTVL.

This clonotype was recorded many times. The V gene is TRBV6-2 or TRBV6-3, the J gene TRBJ2-5; TRBD1 matches at 7 bases. Per germline, CDR1 MNHEY and CDR2 SVGEGT. With V trimmed by 5 bases and J by 5 bases, 8 bases remained unmatched. The CDR3 is 14 residues long. CDR3: CASSAPGQHETQYF. CDR3 nucleotides: TGTGCCAGCAGTGCCCCGGGACAGCATGAGACCCAGTACTTC.

Many counts were recorded for this clonotype. This chain joins TRBV7-8 and TRBJ2-2; no clear D. Trimming removed 4 bases from V and 7 bases from J, with 4 bases in between. The CDR3 contains 11 residues. Looked up from germline, CDR1 is SGHVS and CDR2 is FQNEAQ. The CDR3, as DNA: TGTGCCAGCAGCTCGGACGGGGAGCTGTTTTTT. Its protein product is CASSSDGELFF. The full variable domain, completed using reference TRBV7-8 and TRBJ2-2, is GAGVSQSPRYKVAKRGQDVALRCDPISGHVSLFWYQQALGQGPEFLTYFQNEAQLDKSGLPSDRFFAERPEGSVSTLKIQRTQQEDSAVYLCASSSDGELFFGEGSRLTVL.

The chain carries TRBV15 and TRBJ2-1, with 7 bases lining up with TRBD1. The CDR3 has 18 amino acids. V gave up 4 bases and J gave up 4 bases; unmatched junction bases: 16. Germline V lookup: CDR1 LNHNV, CDR2 YYDKDF (reference sequence). CDR3 sequence (DNA): TGTGCCACCAGCACCTATCACTCGGGACAGCCACCTTACAATGAGCAGTTCTTC. Protein sequence: CATSTYHSGQPPYNEQFF.

The rearrangement uses TRBV29-1 and TRBJ2-5; D call uncertain. CDR3 size: 11 residues. CDR1 SQVTM and CDR2 ANQGSEA come from the germline V gene. V lost 7 bases to trimming and J lost 2 bases, with 8 bases between them. CDR3 coding DNA: TGCAGCGGTACGGGTCAAGAGACCCAGTACTTC. Translated, it gives CSGTGQETQYF. Full variable domain (rest looked up from reference TRBV29-1 and TRBJ2-5): SAVISQKPSRDICQRGTSLTIQCQVDSQVTMMFWYRQQPGQSLTLIATANQGSEATYESGFVIDKFPISRPNLTFSTLTVSNMSPEDSSIYLCSGTGQETQYFGPGTRLLVL.

This clonotype was seen only a few times. This sequence joins TRBV7-6 and TRBJ2-7; D may correspond to TRBD1 or TRBD2 (5 bases each). The J call may be mistaken, given a closer DNA end match to TRBJ2-1. Germline V lookup: CDR1 SGHVS, CDR2 FNYEAQ. CDR3 length equals 15 residues. CDR3 DNA sequence: TGTGCCAGCAGCTCAGCCAGGGACGGCGGTAGAGAGCAGTTCTTC. Amino acids: CASSSARDGGREQFF.

V and J are TRBV9 and TRBJ1-1, with D unresolved. V was cut by 0 bases and J by 4 bases, with 13 bases left in between. The germline V gene encodes CDR1 SGDLS and CDR2 YYNGEE. The CDR3 runs 15 residues. The CDR3 DNA reads TGTGCCAGCAGCGTAGACAGCTCCAGGACCACTGAAGCTTTCTTT. Translating gives CASSVDSSRTTEAFF. The variable domain in full, with the rest retrieved from reference TRBV9 and TRBJ1-1, is DSGVTQTPKHLITATGQRVTLRCSPRSGDLSVYWYQQSLDQGLQFLIQYYNGEERAKGNILERFSAQQFPDLHSELNLSSLELGDSALYFCASSVDSSRTTEAFFGQGTRLTVV.

The chain combines TRBV7-2 with TRBJ1-4, with TRBD1 matching over 7 bases. V was clipped by 11 bases and J by 7 bases; unmatched bases: 10. CDR3 length: 13 residues. CDR1 and CDR2 from the germline V gene are SGHTA and FQGNSA. In DNA, the CDR3 is TGTGCCTCCTTCAGGGGGGGGCCTGAAAAACTGTTTTTT. Translating it yields CASFRGGPEKLFF.

This chain uses TRBV14 with TRBJ2-3; a possible D gene is TRBD2 (5 bases). Per germline, CDR1 SGHDN and CDR2 FVKESK. The CDR3 consists of 16 residues. The V gene lost 1 base and the J gene lost 0 bases, with 11 bases spanning the gap. The CDR3 sequence: CASSQVTRRSTDTQYF. The CDR3, as DNA: TGTGCCAGCAGCCAAGTTACTAGAAGAAGCACAGATACGCAGTATTTT. Based on the CDR3 plus reference TRBV14 and TRBJ2-3, the full variable domain is EAGVTQFPSHSVIEKGQTVTLRCDPISGHDNLYWYRRVMGKEIKFLLHFVKESKQDESGMPNNRFLAERTGGTYSTLKVQPAELEDSGVYFCASSQVTRRSTDTQYFGPGTRLTVL.

CDR3 loop: CATSRARQAVNEKLFF. CDR3 in DNA: TGTGCCACCAGCAGAGCTCGGCAGGCTGTTAATGAAAAACTGTTTTTT. This chain connects TRBV15 to TRBJ1-4; D unresolved. This CDR3 is built from 16 residues. The V gene lost 1 base and the J gene lost 4 bases, with 13 bases spanning the gap. The V gene's germline CDR1 is LNHNV and CDR2 YYDKDF (reference sequence).

This clonotype was detected many times. This chain links TRBV14 with TRBJ2-2, with TRBD1 matching over 9 bases. V lost 3 bases and J lost 5; bases outside the gene matches: 7. The V gene's germline CDR1 is SGHDN and CDR2 FVKESK. The CDR3 consists of 16 residues. CDR3 coding DNA: TGTGCCAGCAGCCAGATCGGACAGGGGTGGACCGGGGAGCTGTTTTTT. As protein: CASSQIGQGWTGELFF.

J is TRBJ1-2 and V is TRBV15; the D gene is possibly TRBD1 (6 bases). V lost 0 bases and J lost 4, with 24 bases in between. CDR3 length: 19 amino acids. The V gene's germline CDR1 is LNHNV and CDR2 YYDKDF (reference sequence). The CDR3 loop is CATSRDREGGLASSYGYTF. The CDR3 nucleotides are TGTGCCACCAGCAGAGATCGGGAGGGGGGCCTAGCTTCCTCCTATGGCTACACCTTC.

This chain uses TRBV7-8 with TRBJ2-5; maybe TRBD2 (7 bases). Between the trimmed V and J ends, which lost 2 bases and 6 bases, there was a span of 19 bases. The germline V gene has CDR1 SGHVS and CDR2 FQNEAQ. The CDR3 length is 16 residues. CDR3 sequence reads: CASSLLGGPGRKTQYF. Here the CDR3 DNA reads TGTGCCAGCAGCTTACTGGGGGGGCCAGGGAGAAAGACCCAGTACTTC.

The chain links TRBV7-9 to TRBJ1-6; possibly TRBD1 for D (5 bases). This CDR3 comprises 15 residues. Germline V gives CDR1 SEHNR, CDR2 FQNEAQ (reference sequence). Trimming took off 2 bases at V and 7 bases at J, with 12 bases between the two ends. The CDR3 coding sequence is TGTGCCAGCAGCTTATCGACAGTAGGGAATTCACCCCTCCACTTT. It codes for CASSLSTVGNSPLHF.

This clonotype occurred many times. The chain combines TRBV12-3 or TRBV12-4 with TRBJ1-5; no clear D. The V end was cut by 1 base, the J end by 4 bases, with 8 bases between. The CDR3 is made up of 14 amino acids. The CDR3 reads CASSLGPPNQPQHF. For the CDR3, the DNA is TGTGCCAGCAGTTTAGGTCCTCCGAATCAGCCCCAGCATTTT.

This clonotype was detected many times. The gene calls are TRBV6-1 and TRBJ1-1, with D uncertain. CDR1 and CDR2 from the germline V gene are MNHNS and SASEGT. V lost 3 bases, J lost 0 bases, and 8 bases lay in between. The CDR3 is 14 amino acids. The DNA for the CDR3 is TGTGCCAGCAGTGATCAGATCATGAACACTGAAGCTTTCTTT. Protein: CASSDQIMNTEAFF.

Concerning this clonotype: An end of the junction differs from the germline gene, which may be a read error. This chain connects TRBV2 to TRBJ2-7; tentatively, D is TRBD1 or TRBD2 (5 bases each). Germline V lookup: CDR1 SNHLY, CDR2 FYNNEI. The CDR3 totals 16 residues. CDR3 nucleotide sequence: TGTGCCAGCAGTGAGGAAGGACGGGGCCGTGGCTACGGGCAGTACTTC. It encodes CASSEEGRGRGYGQYF.

The chain has TRBV27 and TRBJ1-4; D ambiguous. This CDR3 is 17 amino acids long. From germline, CDR1 is MNHEY and CDR2 SMNVEV (reference sequence). V was shortened by 0 bases and J by 0 bases, with 11 bases between the two germline ends. CDR3 nucleotides: TGTGCCAGCAGTTTATCGATGGGCAGAACAACTAATGAAAAACTGTTTTTT. Amino acid sequence: CASSLSMGRTTNEKLFF.

Here the CDR3 DNA reads TGTGCCAGCAGTGACGGACAGGGGAACTATGGCTACACCTTC. Translation gives CASSDGQGNYGYTF. The rearrangement joins TRBV2 to TRBJ1-2; TRBD1 agrees at 9 bases. Losses at the gene ends were 3 bases for V and 2 bases for J; bases not matched to a gene: 1. The CDR3 has 14 residues. Germline V gene sequence: CDR1 SNHLY, CDR2 FYNNEI.

This chain joins TRBV19 and TRBJ2-7, with 15 bases fitting TRBD2. The germline V gene encodes CDR1 LNHDA and CDR2 SQIVND (reference sequence). The CDR3 length is 15 residues. V lost 7 bases and J lost 1; bases outside the gene matches: 2. The DNA of the CDR3 is TGTGCCAGTACCGGGACTAGCGGGAGGTCCTACGAGCAGTACTTC. It specifies CASTGTSGRSYEQYF.

This clonotype has a count of ten or more. The chain employs TRBV10-2 and TRBJ2-7; no clear D. Between the trimmed V and J ends, which lost 4 bases and 5 bases, there was a span of 3 bases. CDR3 length equals 10 residues. The germline V gene encodes CDR1 WSHSY and CDR2 SAAADI. The CDR3 reads CASSGNEQYF. The CDR3 DNA follows: TGCGCCAGCAGTGGTAACGAGCAGTACTTC.

This chain uses TRBV19 with TRBJ2-7; 10 bases line up with TRBD1. CDR1 and CDR2 (germline): LNHDA, SQIVND (reference sequence). This CDR3 region has 12 residues. The junction had 6 bases not matched to a gene; V was cut back by 9 bases and J by 7 bases. In DNA, the CDR3 is TGTGCCAGCCAAGGGACAGGGGTAGAGCAGTACTTC. Its translation is CASQGTGVEQYF.

The J gene is TRBJ1-1, the V gene TRBV25-1; perhaps TRBD1 as D (6 bases). The ends were cut back, 6 bases at V and 5 bases at J, with 22 bases in the middle. Per germline, CDR1 MGHDK and CDR2 SYGVNS. The CDR3 length is 16 residues. CDR3 sequence reads: CASSLSWGGRATEAFF. DNA for the CDR3: TGTGCCAGCAGCCTTTCATGGGGGGGGCGCGCGACTGAAGCTTTCTTT.

There are many counts of this clonotype. V gene TRBV2 combines with J gene TRBJ1-2, with a tentative D call TRBD1 (5 bases). The CDR3 sequence is 13 residues long. Looked up from germline, CDR1 is SNHLY and CDR2 is FYNNEI. Trimming took 4 bases from V and 7 from J, leaving 13 bases between them. CDR3 region: CASSGTGTPGYTF. The CDR3, as DNA: TGTGCCAGCAGTGGAACCGGGACTCCTGGCTACACCTTC.

To note about this clonotype: A clone one base away is much larger, so this may be a read error. The rearrangement uses TRBV2 and TRBJ1-2; no firm D call. The CDR3 extends over 13 amino acids. The germline CDR1 and CDR2 sequences are SNHLY and FYNNEI. V was clipped by 6 bases and J by 5 bases, with 13 bases between them. CDR3 region: CASSKRARYGYTF. The CDR3 coding sequence is TGTGCCAGCAGCAAGCGGGCGCGGTATGGCTACACCTTC. The full variable domain, its missing parts supplied by reference TRBV2 and TRBJ1-2, is EPEVTQTPSHQVTQMGQEVILRCVPISNHLYFYWYRQILGQKVEFLVSFYNNEISEKSEIFDDQFSVERPDGSNFTLKIRSTKLEDSAMYFCASSKRARYGYTFGSGTRLTVV.

This clonotype was seen only a few times. This chain connects TRBV15 to TRBJ2-5, with D perhaps assigned TRBD1 or TRBD2 (6 bases each). Germline values: CDR1 LNHNV, CDR2 YYDKDF (reference sequence). With 3 bases removed from V and 1 base from J, the gap between germline ends came to 12 bases. CDR3 size: 15 residues. In DNA form, the CDR3 reads TGTGCCACCAGCAGTGCCCGGGGGCCCCAAGAGACCCAGTACTTC. Translated, it gives CATSSARGPQETQYF.

This clonotype was detected many times. This CDR3 reads CASSMGLAGVRTGELFF. In DNA, the CDR3 is TGTGCCAGCAGCATGGGACTAGCGGGAGTTCGAACCGGGGAGCTGTTTTTT. V usage is TRBV16 and J usage is TRBJ2-2; 14 bases align to TRBD2. V lost 5 bases, J lost 5 bases, and 7 bases stayed unmatched. This CDR3 is 17 amino acids long. CDR1 is KGHSY and CDR2 is FQNENV in the germline V gene.

The V call is TRBV5-1, the J call TRBJ2-3; the match to TRBD1 covers 7 bases. The CDR3 has 15 amino acids. The junction had 7 bases not matched to a gene; V was cut back by 4 bases and J by 2 bases. The germline gives CDR1 SGHRS, CDR2 YFSETQ. In DNA form, the CDR3 reads TGCGCCAGCAGCGTACGACAGGGCAACACAGATACGCAGTATTTT. This sequence encodes CASSVRQGNTDTQYF.

A few counts support this clonotype. The chain employs TRBV19 and TRBJ2-5, with D possibly being TRBD1 (6 bases). Germline V gene lookup returns CDR1 LNHDA and CDR2 SQIVND (reference sequence). This CDR3 is 14 amino acids long. V lost 5 bases to trimming and J lost 4 bases, with 14 bases between them. In DNA form, the CDR3 reads TGTGCCAGTAGTCCCGGCAGGGGTGGAGAGACCCAGTACTTC. It translates to CASSPGRGGETQYF. Full variable domain (remainder filled in from reference TRBV19 and TRBJ2-5): DGGITQSPKYLFRKEGQNVTLSCEQNLNHDAMYWYRQDPGQGLRLIYYSQIVNDFQKGDIAEGYSVSREKKESFPLTVTSAQKNPTAFYLCASSPGRGGETQYFGPGTRLLVL.

DNA for the CDR3: TGTGCCAGCAGTTCCCCCCACAGGGTCCCTGTGGCCAACGTCCTGACTTTC. Translated, it gives CASSSPHRVPVANVLTF. V and J are TRBV11-3 and TRBJ2-6; a possible D gene is TRBD1 (6 bases). The CDR3 runs to 17 residues. V was trimmed by 6 bases and J by 6 bases, leaving 21 bases between them. Germline loops: CDR1 SGHNT, CDR2 YENEEA.

The CDR3 DNA sequence: TGCAGCGTTGAAGATCAAGTGGCGGGCAATGAGCAGTTCTTC. As protein: CSVEDQVAGNEQFF. This sequence joins TRBV29-1 and TRBJ2-1; tentative D call: TRBD2 (5 bases). This CDR3 comprises 14 residues. Trimming removed 0 bases from V and 6 bases from J, with 12 bases in between. Germline V gives CDR1 SQVTM, CDR2 ANQGSEA.